The 21 T cell receptor beta chains below all came from one sample that was sequenced in a study of T cells after yellow fever vaccination. TCRdb analysed the 5' RACE reads with MiXCR anew, one entry per CDR3 protein. The sample comprises about 320,000 distinct CDR3 sequences, around 4.5% of which are singletons, and approximately 19% rests with the top ten. The input for sequencing was PBMCs, taken 15 days after the yellow fever booster vaccination. These receptors were obtained from a man aged 18 to 29 who received the YFV17D yellow fever vaccine.

This clonotype was seen at least ten times. The chain employs TRBV20-1 and TRBJ1-1; D uncertain. This CDR3 spans 13 amino acids. CDR1 and CDR2 (germline): DFQATT, SNEGSKA (reference sequence). Trimming cost V 0 bases and J 12 bases, with 17 bases left between them. CDR3 bases: TGCAGTGCTAGAGATGAAGGAGGGTTGTCGACTTTCTTT. Amino acid sequence: CSARDEGGLSTFF.

Many counts were recorded for this clonotype. V and J are TRBV7-2 and TRBJ2-5, with TRBD2 matching over 10 bases. The J segment lost 2 bases and the V segment lost 4 bases, leaving 4 bases of the junction unmatched. The germline gives CDR1 SGHTA, CDR2 FQGNSA. The CDR3 consists of 15 residues. In nucleotides, the CDR3 is TGTGCCAGCAGCTCAACTAGCGGGGTACAAGAGACCCAGTACTTC. Translated, it gives CASSSTSGVQETQYF.

This clonotype was counted between two and nine times. CDR3 nucleotides: TGTGCCAGCAGTTTCCAGGGCCCGGGGGGGTTCTATGGCTACACCTTC. As protein: CASSFQGPGGFYGYTF. The chain links TRBV27 to TRBJ1-2; weak D call: TRBD1 (5 bases). V lost 3 bases and J lost 4, with 18 bases in between. Germline V lookup: CDR1 MNHEY, CDR2 SMNVEV (reference sequence). The CDR3 length is 16 residues.

This clonotype has just a few counts. V is TRBV6-2 or TRBV6-3 and J is TRBJ2-1, with TRBD2 matching over 10 bases. Germline lookup yields CDR1 MNHEY and CDR2 SVGEGT. Unmatched junction bases numbered 11, after V lost 1 base and J lost 8 bases. The CDR3 has 17 residues. CDR3 amino acids: CASSYFPVAGGDYEQFF. The CDR3 DNA reads TGTGCCAGCAGTTACTTTCCGGTAGCGGGGGGCGACTATGAGCAGTTCTTC.

This clonotype has ten or more counts. The genes are TRBV7-2 and TRBJ1-1; TRBD1 matches at 8 bases. The CDR3 length is 15 residues. J lost 3 bases, V lost 5 bases, and 8 bases had no gene match. Germline lookup yields CDR1 SGHTA and CDR2 FQGNSA. The CDR3 sequence: CASSPHRGADTEAFF. CDR3 DNA: TGTGCCAGCAGCCCTCACAGGGGGGCCGACACTGAAGCTTTCTTT. Looking up the rest from reference TRBV7-2 and TRBJ1-1 gives the full variable domain: GAGVSQSPSNKVTEKGKDVELRCDPISGHTALYWYRQSLGQGLEFLIYFQGNSAPDKSGLPSDRFSAERTGGSVSTLTIQRTQQEDSAVYLCASSPHRGADTEAFFGQGTRLTVV.

The genes are TRBV6-5 and TRBJ2-7; D might be TRBD2 (6 bases). The CDR3 consists of 13 residues. Trimming removed 0 bases at V and 5 bases at J, with 8 bases between. The germline V gene has CDR1 MNHEY and CDR2 SVGAGI. The CDR3 nucleotides read TGTGCCAGCAGTTACTCCCGGGGGAACGAGCAGTACGTC. It yields the protein CASSYSRGNEQYV.

This clonotype was found a few times. CDR3 residues: CASSLVPGNPNGYTF. The CDR3 DNA follows: TGTGCCAGCAGCTTGGTCCCAGGGAACCCAAATGGCTACACCTTC. V is TRBV5-5 and J is TRBJ1-2, with D perhaps TRBD1 (5 bases). CDR3 size: 15 residues. The germline CDR1 and CDR2 sequences are SGHKS and YYEKEE (reference sequence). Trimming took off 0 bases at V and 6 bases at J, with 15 bases between the two ends.

The chain carries TRBV7-9 and TRBJ2-7; TRBD2 agrees at 13 bases. This CDR3 region has 15 residues. Germline V gives CDR1 SEHNR, CDR2 FQNEAQ (reference sequence). V gave up 5 bases and J gave up 3 bases; unmatched junction bases: 4. As DNA, the CDR3 is TGTGCCAGCAGCCAGGGACTAGCGGGGATCTACGAGCAGTACTTC. Its translation is CASSQGLAGIYEQYF.

This clonotype was seen a few times. The V call is TRBV7-2, the J call TRBJ2-3; TRBD2 is a possible D gene (7 bases). The germline V gene has CDR1 SGHTA and CDR2 FQGNSA. The CDR3 covers 16 residues. Trimming took 7 bases from V and 1 from J, leaving 18 bases between them. The CDR3 reads CASTPTAGGRTDTQYF. DNA of the CDR3: TGTGCCAGCACCCCAACGGCCGGGGGGCGCACAGATACGCAGTATTTT.

This clonotype appeared many times. The rearrangement links TRBV15 to TRBJ2-5, with unresolved D. The CDR3 loop spans 14 amino acids. Germline lookup yields CDR1 LNHNV and CDR2 YYDKDF (reference sequence). V dropped 4 bases and J dropped 2 bases, with 11 bases sitting between them. CDR3 residues: CATSTRDGQETQYF. CDR3 coding DNA: TGTGCCACCAGCACAAGAGATGGGCAAGAGACCCAGTACTTC.

The rearrangement uses TRBV27 and TRBJ2-1; unclear D gene. The CDR3 runs to 14 residues. In germline, CDR1 is MNHEY, CDR2 SMNVEV (reference sequence). V lost 2 bases and J lost 8, with 13 bases in between. This CDR3 is CASSLKNPAYEQFF. CDR3 nucleotide sequence: TGTGCCAGCAGTTTAAAGAACCCAGCCTATGAGCAGTTCTTC.

This clonotype occurred many times. The rearrangement uses TRBV7-2 and TRBJ2-3, with D perhaps matching TRBD1 (6 bases). The CDR3 is 16 residues long. Per germline, CDR1 SGHTA and CDR2 FQGNSA. V was shortened by 3 bases and J by 3 bases, with 16 bases between the two germline ends. The CDR3 region is CASSLGAGVRTDTQYF. The CDR3 nucleotides read TGTGCCAGCAGCTTGGGGGCCGGGGTTAGGACAGATACGCAGTATTTT. Complete variable domain (other parts from reference TRBV7-2 and TRBJ2-3): GAGVSQSPSNKVTEKGKDVELRCDPISGHTALYWYRQSLGQGLEFLIYFQGNSAPDKSGLPSDRFSAERTGGSVSTLTIQRTQQEDSAVYLCASSLGAGVRTDTQYFGPGTRLTVL.

This clonotype was found many times. The chain carries TRBV7-9 and TRBJ2-3; D remains ambiguous. CDR1 and CDR2 from the germline V gene are SEHNR and FQNEAQ (reference sequence). The CDR3 sequence is 12 residues long. Deletions cut 4 bases from V and 4 bases from J, with 6 bases between. CDR3: CASSSSPDTQYF. Written as DNA, the CDR3 is TGTGCCAGCAGCTCCTCGCCAGATACGCAGTATTTT. Filled out from reference TRBV7-9 and TRBJ2-3, the complete variable domain reads DTGVSQNPRHKITKRGQNVTFRCDPISEHNRLYWYRQTLGQGPEFLTYFQNEAQLEKSRLLSDRFSAERPKGSFSTLEIQRTEQGDSAMYLCASSSSPDTQYFGPGTRLTVL.

This clonotype has ten or more counts. The CDR3 sequence is CASSPDRPSSYNSPLHF. Written as DNA, the CDR3 is TGTGCCAGCTCCCCCGATCGTCCGAGCTCCTATAATTCACCCCTCCACTTT. The chain is built from TRBV18 and TRBJ1-6; D gene unclear. Trimming took 6 bases from V and 0 from J, leaving 15 bases between them. CDR1 and CDR2 (germline): KGHSH, LQKENI. CDR3 length: 17 amino acids.

V and J are TRBV6-2 or TRBV6-3 and TRBJ2-7; 7 bases map to TRBD2. The length of the CDR3 is 18 residues. Trimming at V came to 7 bases and at J to 3 bases, leaving 21 bases not matched to a gene. Per the germline V gene, CDR1 is MNHEY and CDR2 is SVGEGT. CDR3 residues: CASTLRGGRTPNGYEQYV. CDR3 DNA: TGTGCCAGCACTCTCCGCGGGGGTAGGACGCCGAATGGCTACGAGCAGTACGTC.

This clonotype showed up many times. The rearrangement links TRBV12-3 or TRBV12-4 to TRBJ2-1; a possible D gene is TRBD2 (6 bases). The CDR3 runs to 15 residues. Deletions cut 6 bases from V and 0 bases from J, with 12 bases between. Here the CDR3 reads CASRPRGSSYNEQFF. The CDR3 region has the DNA TGTGCCAGCAGGCCCCGGGGGAGCTCCTACAATGAGCAGTTCTTC.

This clonotype was detected only a few times. The CDR3 coding sequence is TGTGCCAGCCAACCTAGCGGGGGGGTCGATGAGCAGTTCTTC. Protein: CASQPSGGVDEQFF. This sequence joins TRBV12-3 or TRBV12-4 and TRBJ2-1; 12 nucleotides agree with TRBD2. With 8 bases clipped from V and 8 bases from J, the junction kept 7 bases outside the gene matches. This CDR3 is built from 14 residues.

This clonotype was detected many times. The gene calls are TRBV4-2 and TRBJ1-2; D is ambiguous. The germline gives CDR1 LGHNA, CDR2 YNFKEQ. The V end was cut by 0 bases, the J end by 7 bases, with 9 bases between. This CDR3 spans 13 amino acids. CDR3 in amino acids: CASSQDNWFGYTF. The CDR3 nucleotides are TGTGCCAGCAGCCAAGATAATTGGTTTGGCTACACCTTC.

The V and J genes are TRBV18 and TRBJ1-2; D is possibly TRBD1 (6 bases). Trimming shortened V by 0 bases and J by 4 bases, and 15 bases separated the two germline ends. Germline loops: CDR1 KGHSH, CDR2 LQKENI. This CDR3 contains 16 residues. CDR3 sequence (DNA): TGTGCCAGCTCACCACCGAGGGGGGCTCAGACCTATGGCTACACCTTC. This encodes CASSPPRGAQTYGYTF.

Only a few counts were recorded for this clonotype. The chain is built from TRBV6-5 and TRBJ2-1; 7 nucleotides line up with TRBD2. V lost 2 bases and J lost 9; bases outside the gene matches: 4. Germline V gene lookup returns CDR1 MNHEY and CDR2 SVGAGI. CDR3 length: 13 residues. The CDR3 reads CASSYVGGTEQFF. CDR3 nucleotides: TGTGCCAGCAGTTACGTCGGGGGGACTGAGCAGTTCTTC.

This clonotype was detected many times. The chain is built from TRBV29-1 and TRBJ1-2; 11 bases line up with TRBD1. Losses at the gene ends were 7 bases for V and 5 bases for J; bases not matched to a gene: 6. Germline lookup yields CDR1 SQVTM and CDR2 ANQGSEA. CDR3 size: 13 residues. The CDR3 sequence is CSATGQGAYGYTF. CDR3 in DNA: TGCAGCGCCACCGGACAGGGGGCTTATGGCTACACCTTC.